This T cell receptor (beta chain) was identified during a study of T cells after yellow fever vaccination. The study's findings and limits: Re-detected after boosting: most primary clones, approximately 97% of CD4 and roughly 88% of CD8. Though weaker, the secondary response peaked faster, on day 5 versus 15.

The V gene lost 2 bases and the J gene lost 3 bases, with 8 bases spanning the gap. The germline gives CDR1 DFQATT, CDR2 SNEGSKA (reference sequence). The CDR3 has 12 residues. TCR cDNA, made by 5'RACE template switching, carried an added universal primer site and UMIs. One entry per CDR3 protein results from TCRdb running MiXCR on the 5' RACE reads. The table shows 300,000 or so distinct CDR3 sequences, with roughly 9% occurring only once. Regarding this clonotype: The antigen is not known.

Sequencing used CD4+ T cells sorted from PBMCs, obtained 5 days after the yellow fever booster vaccination. The rearrangement links TRBV20-1 to TRBJ2-7; no definite D call. The receptor was isolated from a man younger than 30 who received the YFV17D yellow fever vaccine. The CDR3 DNA reads TGCAGTGCTAGAAGGCAGATCTACGAGCAGTACTTC. Encoded protein: CSARRQIYEQYF.